Described below is a single T cell receptor beta chain sequence and its context. The data were taken from a study of identifying expanded T cells in peripheral blood. Germline CDR1 is LNHDA and CDR2 is SQIVND (reference sequence). This CDR3 has 15 residues. Trimming cost V 4 bases and J 1 base, with 13 bases left between them. Generated by immunoSEQ multiplex PCR, the TCRdb table keeps only in-frame clones and is missing some. Of about 89,000 clones in the sample, more than 75% were seen once. The genes are TRBV19 and TRBJ1-1; D is possibly TRBD1 (5 bases). This receptor was obtained from a person between 18 and 75 years old in good health. Sequences were obtained from blood. The chain's CDR3 is CASSTPGGSNTEAFF. The CDR3 DNA sequence: TGTGCCAGTAGTACCCCGGGGGGGTCGAACACTGAAGCTTTCTTT. The complete variable domain, with remaining parts taken from reference TRBV19 and TRBJ1-1, reads DGGITQSPKYLFRKEGQNVTLSCEQNLNHDAMYWYRQDPGQGLRLIYYSQIVNDFQKGDIAEGYSVSREKKESFPLTVTSAQKNPTAFYLCASSTPGGSNTEAFFGQGTRLTVV.